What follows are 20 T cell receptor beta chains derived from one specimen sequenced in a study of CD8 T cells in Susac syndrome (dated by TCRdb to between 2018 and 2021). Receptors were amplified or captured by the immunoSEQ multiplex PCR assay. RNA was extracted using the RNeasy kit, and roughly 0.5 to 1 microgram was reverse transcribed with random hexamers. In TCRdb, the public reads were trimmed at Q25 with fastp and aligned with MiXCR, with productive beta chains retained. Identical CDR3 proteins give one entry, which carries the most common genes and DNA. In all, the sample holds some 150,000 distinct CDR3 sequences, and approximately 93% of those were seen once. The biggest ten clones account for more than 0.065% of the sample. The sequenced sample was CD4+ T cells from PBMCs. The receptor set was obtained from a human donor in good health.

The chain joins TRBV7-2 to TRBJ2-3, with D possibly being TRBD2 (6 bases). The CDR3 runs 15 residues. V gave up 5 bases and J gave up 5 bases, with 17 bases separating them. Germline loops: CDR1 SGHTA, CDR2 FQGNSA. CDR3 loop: CASSLWTTSGDTQYF. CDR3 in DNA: TGTGCCAGCAGCCTATGGACTACCTCGGGAGATACGCAGTATTTT.

The chain's CDR3 is CSVEVPGANTEAFF. DNA for the CDR3: TGCAGCGTTGAAGTGCCGGGGGCAAACACTGAAGCTTTCTTT. V is TRBV29-1 and J is TRBJ1-1; tentatively, D is TRBD1 (6 bases). The germline gives CDR1 SQVTM, CDR2 ANQGSEA. The CDR3 has 14 residues. Trimming pared 1 base from V and 2 bases from J, leaving 11 bases between.

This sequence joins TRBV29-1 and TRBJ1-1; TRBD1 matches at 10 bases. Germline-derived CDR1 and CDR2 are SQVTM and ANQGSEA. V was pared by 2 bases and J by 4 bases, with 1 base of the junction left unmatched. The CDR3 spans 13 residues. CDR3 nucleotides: TGCAGCGTTGAAAGGACAGGGGGCACTGAAGCTTTCTTT. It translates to CSVERTGGTEAFF.

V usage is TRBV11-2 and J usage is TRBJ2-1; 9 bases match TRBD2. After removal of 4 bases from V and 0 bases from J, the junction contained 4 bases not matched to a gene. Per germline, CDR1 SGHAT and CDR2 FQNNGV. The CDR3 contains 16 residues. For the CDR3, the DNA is TGTGCCAGCAGCTCTATAGCGGGAGTCTCCTACAATGAGCAGTTCTTC. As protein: CASSSIAGVSYNEQFF.

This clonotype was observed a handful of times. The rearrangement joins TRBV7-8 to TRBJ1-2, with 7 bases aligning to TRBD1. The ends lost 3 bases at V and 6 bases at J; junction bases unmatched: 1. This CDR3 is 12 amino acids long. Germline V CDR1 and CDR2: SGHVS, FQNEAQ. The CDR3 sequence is CASSFGQDGYTF. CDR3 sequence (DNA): TGTGCCAGCAGCTTCGGACAGGATGGCTACACCTTC.

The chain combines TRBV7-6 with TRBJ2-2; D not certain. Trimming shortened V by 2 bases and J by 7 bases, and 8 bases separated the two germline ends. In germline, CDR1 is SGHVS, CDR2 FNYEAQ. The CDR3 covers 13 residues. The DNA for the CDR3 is TGTGCCAGCAGCTTAATGGCAGGCGGGGAGCTGTTTTTT. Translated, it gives CASSLMAGGELFF.

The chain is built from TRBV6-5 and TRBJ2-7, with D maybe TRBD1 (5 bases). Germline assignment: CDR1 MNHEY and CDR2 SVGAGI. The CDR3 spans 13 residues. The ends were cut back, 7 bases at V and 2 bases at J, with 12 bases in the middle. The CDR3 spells CASKGRAPYEQYF. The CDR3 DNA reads TGTGCCAGCAAGGGCAGGGCCCCCTACGAGCAGTACTTC.

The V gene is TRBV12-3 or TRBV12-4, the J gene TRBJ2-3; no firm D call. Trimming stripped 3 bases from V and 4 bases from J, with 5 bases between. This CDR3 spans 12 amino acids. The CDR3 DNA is TGTGCCAGCAGTTTTGTGGCAGATACGCAGTATTTT. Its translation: CASSFVADTQYF.

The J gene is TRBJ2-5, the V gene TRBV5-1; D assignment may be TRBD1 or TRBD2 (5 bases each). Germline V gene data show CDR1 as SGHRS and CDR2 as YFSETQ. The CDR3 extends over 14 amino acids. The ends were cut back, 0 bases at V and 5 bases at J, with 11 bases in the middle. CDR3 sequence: CASSLARDAETQYF. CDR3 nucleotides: TGCGCCAGCAGCTTGGCCAGGGACGCGGAGACCCAGTACTTC.

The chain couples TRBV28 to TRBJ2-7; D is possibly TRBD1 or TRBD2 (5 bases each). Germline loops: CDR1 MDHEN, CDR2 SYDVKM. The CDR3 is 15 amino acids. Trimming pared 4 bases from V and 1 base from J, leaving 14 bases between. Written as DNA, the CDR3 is TGTGCCAGCAGTTCCCCCTGGGACGGATCCTACGAGCAGTACTTC. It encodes CASSSPWDGSYEQYF.

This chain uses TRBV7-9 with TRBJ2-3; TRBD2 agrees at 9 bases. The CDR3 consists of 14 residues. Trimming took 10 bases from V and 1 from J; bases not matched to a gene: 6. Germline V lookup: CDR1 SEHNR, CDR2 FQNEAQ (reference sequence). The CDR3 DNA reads TGTGCCACCAGAAGACTAGCGGGCACAGATACGCAGTATTTT. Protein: CATRRLAGTDTQYF. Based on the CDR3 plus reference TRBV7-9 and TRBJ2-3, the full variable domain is DTGVSQNPRHKITKRGQNVTFRCDPISEHNRLYWYRQTLGQGPEFLTYFQNEAQLEKSRLLSDRFSAERPKGSFSTLEIQRTEQGDSAMYLCATRRLAGTDTQYFGPGTRLTVL.

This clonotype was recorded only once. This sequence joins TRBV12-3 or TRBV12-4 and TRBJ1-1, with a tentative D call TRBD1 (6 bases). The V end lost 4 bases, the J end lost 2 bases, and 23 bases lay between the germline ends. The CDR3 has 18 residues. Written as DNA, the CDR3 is TGTGCCAGCAGTTCTCGGAGGGGGAGGGTTGCTGGTAACACTGAAGCTTTCTTT. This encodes CASSSRRGRVAGNTEAFF.

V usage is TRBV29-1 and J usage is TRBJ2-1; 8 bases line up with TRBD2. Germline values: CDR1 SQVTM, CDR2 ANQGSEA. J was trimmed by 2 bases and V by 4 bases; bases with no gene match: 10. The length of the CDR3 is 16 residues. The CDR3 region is CSVGEIAGLPYNEQFF. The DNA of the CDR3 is TGCAGCGTTGGGGAGATAGCGGGATTACCCTACAATGAGCAGTTCTTC.

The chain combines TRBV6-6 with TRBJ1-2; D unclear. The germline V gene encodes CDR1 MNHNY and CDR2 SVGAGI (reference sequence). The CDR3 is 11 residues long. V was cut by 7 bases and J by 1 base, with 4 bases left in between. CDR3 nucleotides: TGTGCCAGCACTAATAACTATGGCTACACCTTC. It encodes CASTNNYGYTF.

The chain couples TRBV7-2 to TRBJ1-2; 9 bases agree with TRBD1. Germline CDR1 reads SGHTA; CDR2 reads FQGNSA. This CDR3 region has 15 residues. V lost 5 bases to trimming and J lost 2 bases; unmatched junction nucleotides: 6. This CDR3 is CASSPIQGANYGYTF. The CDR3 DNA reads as TGTGCCAGCAGCCCCATACAGGGGGCGAACTATGGCTACACCTTC.

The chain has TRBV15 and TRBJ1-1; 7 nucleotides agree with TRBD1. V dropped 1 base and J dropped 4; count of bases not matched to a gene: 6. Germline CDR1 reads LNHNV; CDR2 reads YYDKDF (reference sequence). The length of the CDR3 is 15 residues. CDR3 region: CATSRASGGATEAFF. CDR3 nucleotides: TGTGCCACCAGCAGAGCGTCAGGGGGGGCCACTGAAGCTTTCTTT. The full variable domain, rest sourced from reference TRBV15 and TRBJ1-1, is DAMVIQNPRYQVTQFGKPVTLSCSQTLNHNVMYWYQQKSSQAPKLLFHYYDKDFNNEADTPDNFQSRRPNTSFCFLDIRSPGLGDTAMYLCATSRASGGATEAFFGQGTRLTVV.

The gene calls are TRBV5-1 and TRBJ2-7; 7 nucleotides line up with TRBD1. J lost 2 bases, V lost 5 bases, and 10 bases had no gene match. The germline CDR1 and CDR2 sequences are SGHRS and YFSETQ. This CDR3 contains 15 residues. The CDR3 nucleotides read TGCGCCAGCAGTCCCACAGGGGAATGGACCTACGAGCAGTACTTC. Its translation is CASSPTGEWTYEQYF.

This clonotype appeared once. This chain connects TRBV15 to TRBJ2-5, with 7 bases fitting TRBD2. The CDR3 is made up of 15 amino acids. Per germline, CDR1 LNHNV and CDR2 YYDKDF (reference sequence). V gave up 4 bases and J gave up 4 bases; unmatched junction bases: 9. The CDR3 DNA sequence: TGTGCCACCAGCACCATGGGAGGGGAGGGAGAGACCCAGTACTTC. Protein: CATSTMGGEGETQYF.

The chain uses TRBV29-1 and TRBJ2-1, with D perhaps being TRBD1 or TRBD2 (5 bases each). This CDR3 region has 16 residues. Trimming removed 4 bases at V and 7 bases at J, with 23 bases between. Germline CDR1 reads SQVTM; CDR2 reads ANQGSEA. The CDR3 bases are TGCAGCGTTGCGGATTCTGGGGGAAAGAGTCGGAATGAGCAGTTCTTC. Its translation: CSVADSGGKSRNEQFF.

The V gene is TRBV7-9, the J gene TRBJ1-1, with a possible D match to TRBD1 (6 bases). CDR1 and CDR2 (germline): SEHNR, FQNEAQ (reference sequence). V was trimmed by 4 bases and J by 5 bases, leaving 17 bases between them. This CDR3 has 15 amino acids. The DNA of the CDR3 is TGTGCCAGCAGCTCACTACAGGGCTGGAGGACTGAAGCTTTCTTT. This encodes CASSSLQGWRTEAFF. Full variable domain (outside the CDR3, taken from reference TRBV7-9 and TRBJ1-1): DTGVSQNPRHKITKRGQNVTFRCDPISEHNRLYWYRQTLGQGPEFLTYFQNEAQLEKSRLLSDRFSAERPKGSFSTLEIQRTEQGDSAMYLCASSSLQGWRTEAFFGQGTRLTVV.